This T cell receptor (beta chain) was sequenced for a study of shared clonotypes between healthy human individuals. Authors' data handling: For the immunoSEQ data, sequences were junction-only without quality scores, so filtering differed. Profiling relied on immunoSEQ multiplex PCR, and the TCRdb table lists in-frame clones only, not all of them. V, J and clone size are those of that table, while D and trimming were read from the DNA. Of around 510,000 clones in the sample, 90% to 97% are singletons; the top ten hold about 0.067%. CDR1 is MNHEY, CDR2 SMNVEV, per germline (reference sequence). The CDR3 has 16 residues. V gave up 11 bases and J gave up 2 bases, with 22 bases separating them.

V is TRBV27 and J is TRBJ2-1, with D possibly matching TRBD1 (5 bases). The source material was naive CD4+ T cells sorted from blood. The sample's subset: CD45RA+ positively selected. The sequence was obtained from a woman under 40 in good health. CDR3 sequence (DNA): TGTGCCGCCATGGCCTTCCCTCAGGGCCCCTACAATGAGCAGTTCTTC. This sequence encodes CAAMAFPQGPYNEQFF.